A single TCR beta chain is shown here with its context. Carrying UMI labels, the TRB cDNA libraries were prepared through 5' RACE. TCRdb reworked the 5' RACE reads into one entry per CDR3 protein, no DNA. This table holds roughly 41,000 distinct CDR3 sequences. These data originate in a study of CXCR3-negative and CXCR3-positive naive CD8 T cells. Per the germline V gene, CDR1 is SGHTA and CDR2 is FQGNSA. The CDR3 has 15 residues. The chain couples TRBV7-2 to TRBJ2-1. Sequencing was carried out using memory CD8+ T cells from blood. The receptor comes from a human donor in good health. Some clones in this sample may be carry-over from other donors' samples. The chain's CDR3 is CASSLVEISYNEQFF.